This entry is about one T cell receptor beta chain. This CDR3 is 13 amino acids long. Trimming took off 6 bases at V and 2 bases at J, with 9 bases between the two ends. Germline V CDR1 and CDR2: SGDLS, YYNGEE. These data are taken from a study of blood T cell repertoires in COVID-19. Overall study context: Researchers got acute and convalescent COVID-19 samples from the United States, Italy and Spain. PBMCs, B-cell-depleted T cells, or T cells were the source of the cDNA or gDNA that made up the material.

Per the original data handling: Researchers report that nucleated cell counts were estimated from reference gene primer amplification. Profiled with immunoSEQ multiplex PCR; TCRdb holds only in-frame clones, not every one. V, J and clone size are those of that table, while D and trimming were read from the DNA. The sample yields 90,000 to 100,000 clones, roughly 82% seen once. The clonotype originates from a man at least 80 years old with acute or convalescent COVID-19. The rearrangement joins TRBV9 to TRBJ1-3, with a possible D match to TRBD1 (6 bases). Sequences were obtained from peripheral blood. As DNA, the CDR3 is TGTGCCAGCACGCGGGGGCCTGGAAACACCATATATTTT. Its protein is CASTRGPGNTIYF.